The source of this T cell receptor beta chain is a study of T-cell reconstitution after alpha-beta-depleted transplantation in children. The sample holds a few counts of this clonotype. Unique molecular identifiers were incorporated during preparation of the TCRbeta library. TCRdb recomputed calls from the PCR reads with MiXCR, one row per CDR3 protein. This table holds fewer than 700,000 distinct CDR3 sequences, about an eighth found once. The V gene's germline CDR1 is SGHNT and CDR2 YYREEE (reference sequence). The V segment lost 4 bases and the J segment 6 bases; nucleotides outside the gene matches: 6. The CDR3 totals 14 residues.

The V call is TRBV5-4, the J call TRBJ1-3; TRBD1 aligns across 8 bases. The source is a male patient younger than 18 who had a stem cell transplant for acute myeloid leukemia, so the T cells may come from the graft donor. The starting material was PBMCs, mostly from graft donor cells, obtained 360 days after TCRalphabeta/CD19-depleted stem cell transplant. CDR3 in amino acids: CASSRQGWENTIYF. The CDR3 nucleotides read TGTGCCAGCAGCCGACAGGGGTGGGAAAACACCATATATTTT.